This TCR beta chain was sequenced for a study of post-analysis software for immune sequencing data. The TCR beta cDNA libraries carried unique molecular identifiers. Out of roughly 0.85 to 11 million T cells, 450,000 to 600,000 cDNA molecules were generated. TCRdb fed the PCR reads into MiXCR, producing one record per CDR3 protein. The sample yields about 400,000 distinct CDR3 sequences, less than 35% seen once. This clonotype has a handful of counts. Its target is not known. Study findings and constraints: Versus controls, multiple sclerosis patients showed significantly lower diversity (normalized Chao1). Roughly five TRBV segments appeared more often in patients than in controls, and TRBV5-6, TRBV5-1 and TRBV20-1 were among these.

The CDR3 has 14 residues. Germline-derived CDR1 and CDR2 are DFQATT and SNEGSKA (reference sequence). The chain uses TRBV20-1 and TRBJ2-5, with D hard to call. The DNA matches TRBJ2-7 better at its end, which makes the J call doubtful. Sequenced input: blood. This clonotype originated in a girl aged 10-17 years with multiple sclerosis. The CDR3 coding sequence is TGCAGTGCTAGAGTGGGTGGCTTAAGTGGCGAGCAGTACTTC. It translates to CSARVGGLSGEQYF.